This TCR beta chain was identified in a study of neurological immune-mediated disorders. Study results and caveats: None of the CDR3 amino acid sequences in expanded clones turned up in more than one subject, which points to private repertoires in all groups.

Trimming pared 3 bases from V and 4 bases from J, leaving 12 bases between. CDR3 length: 13 residues. The germline gives CDR1 DFQATT, CDR2 SNEGSKA (reference sequence). Unsorted libraries used 2 million PBMCs kept at -80 degrees C. In its sample, this clonotype was seen many times. The antigen remains unidentified. Every sequencing run generated in excess of 170 million TCR-beta sequences. These sequences covered 15-18 subjects. Each CDR3 protein is one row after TCRdb ran MiXCR on the 5' RACE reads. Among about 33,000 distinct CDR3 sequences listed, around 1.5% were seen once. J is TRBJ2-5 and V is TRBV20-1, with D possibly being TRBD1 (6 bases). The clonotype was recovered from a woman aged 30 to 39 with multiple sclerosis. The sequenced material came from PBMCs. The DNA of the CDR3 is TGCAGTGCTAGGATCGACAGGCCAGAGACCCAGTACTTC. This codes for CSARIDRPETQYF.